This paragraph reports one T cell receptor beta chain. Its antigen is unidentified. The investigators split CD4+ cells into a CD45RA+ naive subset and a CD45RA-negative memory subset. The sample originates from a study of shared clonotypes between healthy human individuals. General observations from the study: Clonotypes shared by all four donors outscored non-shared clonotypes in generation probability.

DNA at 200 ng, tens of thousands of T cell genomes, went into sorted-subset replicate PCRs. TCRdb keeps only in-frame clones here, not all; method: immunoSEQ multiplex PCR. The sample has 1.6 million or so clones, 98% to 99% seen once. CDR1 and CDR2 from the germline V gene are LNHDA and SQIVND (reference sequence). The length of the CDR3 is 15 residues. V was cut by 2 bases and J by 2 bases, with 12 bases left in between. The V gene is TRBV19, the J gene TRBJ1-2, with D uncertain. Sequenced material: naive CD4+ T cells sorted from blood. Documented subset: CD45RA+ positively selected. The sequence was obtained from a man aged 25 to 45 in good health. The CDR3 sequence is CASSIPRTVNYGYTF. DNA for the CDR3: TGTGCCAGTAGTATACCCCGGACTGTAAACTATGGCTACACCTTC.